This T cell receptor beta chain came from a study of breast tumors, draining lymph nodes, adjacent tissues. Study-wide results and caveats: Most tumor T cells seemingly derive from lymph node, then expand in tumor. Tumor T cell lymph node origin was a supported hypothesis, not proven. Tumor repertoires ranked between lymph nodes and nontumor tissue in diversity, with V and J gene preferences.

CDR3 size: 13 residues. Germline CDR1 and CDR2: SGHTA and FQGNSA. With 4 bases clipped from V and 15 bases from J, the junction kept 9 bases outside the gene matches. One entry per CDR3 protein, called by TCRdb with MiXCR from the multiplex PCR reads. In the table there are about 180,000 distinct CDR3 sequences, 33% of which are singletons. Concerning this clonotype itself: Its cognate antigen is unknown.

Samples came from axillary lymph nodes draining the breast cancer. This sequence originates from a female donor with breast cancer. Some clones in this sample may be carry-over from other donors' samples. J is TRBJ2-2 and V is TRBV7-2, with 9 bases that match TRBD2. The sequenced sample consisted of axillary lymph node tissue. CDR3: CASSSDSGRRVFF. CDR3 DNA: TGTGCCAGCAGCTCGGATAGCGGGAGAAGGGTGTTTTTT.